The clone carrying this TCR beta chain was seen a handful of times. What it binds is not known. Germline V lookup: CDR1 SGDLS, CDR2 YYNGEE. Trimming removed 3 bases from V and 1 base from J, with 11 bases in between. CDR3 length: 14 amino acids. This record belongs to a study of T-cell memory formation after mild COVID-19. At the level of the study: TCR clusters showed largely donor specificity.

Notes on the study in general: A second wave expanding day 15 to 37 was CD4+-biased; contracting clones were balanced. CD4+ clones that contracted lay mainly in CM and EM; CD8+ ones lay in EMRA. In pre-infection memory, a portion of responding clones appeared, which suggested that cross-reactive memory joined.

TCRdb used MiXCR to reprocess the 5' RACE reads, holding one entry per CDR3 protein. The sample yields 550,000 to 700,000 distinct CDR3 sequences, more than 15% seen once. The sample comprised PBMCs or a T cell subset sorted from them (not recorded which). The chain links TRBV9 to TRBJ2-7; no definite D call. The source of this sequence is an adult woman who had mild COVID-19 (a few samples of this study predate the infection). Cell type and time point are not known. CDR3 DNA: TGTGCCAGCAGCGCTCCACATAGTTCCTACGAGCAGTACTTC. Translated: CASSAPHSSYEQYF. Variable domain in full (rest from reference TRBV9 and TRBJ2-7): DSGVTQTPKHLITATGQRVTLRCSPRSGDLSVYWYQQSLDQGLQFLIQYYNGEERAKGNILERFSAQQFPDLHSELNLSSLELGDSALYFCASSAPHSSYEQYFGPGTRLTVT.